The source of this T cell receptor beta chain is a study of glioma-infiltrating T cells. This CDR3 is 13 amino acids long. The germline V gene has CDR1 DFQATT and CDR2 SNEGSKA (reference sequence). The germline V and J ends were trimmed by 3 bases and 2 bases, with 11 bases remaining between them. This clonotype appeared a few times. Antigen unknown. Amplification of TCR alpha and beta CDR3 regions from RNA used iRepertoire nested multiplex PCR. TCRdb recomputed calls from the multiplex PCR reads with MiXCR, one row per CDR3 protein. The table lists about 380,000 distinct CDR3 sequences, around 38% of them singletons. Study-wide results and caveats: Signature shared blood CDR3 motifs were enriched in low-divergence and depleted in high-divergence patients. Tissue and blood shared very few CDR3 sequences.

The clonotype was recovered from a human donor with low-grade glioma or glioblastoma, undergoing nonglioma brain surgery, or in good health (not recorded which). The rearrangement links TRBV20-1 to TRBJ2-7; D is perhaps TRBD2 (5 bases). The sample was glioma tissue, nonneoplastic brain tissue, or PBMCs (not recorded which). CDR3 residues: CSASSLAAYEQYF. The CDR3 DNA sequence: TGCAGTGCTAGTTCTCTAGCAGCCTACGAGCAGTACTTC.